Following are 24 T cell receptor beta chains from one sample sequenced in a study of blood T cell repertoires in COVID-19. The table came from immunoSEQ multiplex PCR; TCRdb's copy has only in-frame clones and leaves some out. The sample records some 220,000 clones, 70% to 90% being singletons. The specimen sequenced was peripheral blood. The receptors come from a man in his fifties who had recovered from COVID-19.

The gene calls are TRBV5-1 and TRBJ2-7; D not resolved. With 1 base removed from V and 6 bases from J, the gap between germline ends came to 11 bases. Germline V gives CDR1 SGHRS, CDR2 YFSETQ. The CDR3 consists of 13 residues. The DNA of the CDR3 is TGCGCCAGCAGCTTGTACACCTCTCTCGAGCAGTACTTC. Amino acid sequence: CASSLYTSLEQYF.

The chain employs TRBV28 and TRBJ2-2; D may be TRBD1 (6 bases). CDR1 and CDR2 (germline): MDHEN, SYDVKM. Trimming took 1 base from V and 0 from J, leaving 15 bases between them. CDR3 length: 18 residues. CDR3 loop: CASSLFGRGNANTGELFF. CDR3 nucleotide sequence: TGTGCCAGCAGTTTATTCGGCAGGGGAAACGCGAACACCGGGGAGCTGTTTTTT.

The chain is built from TRBV15 and TRBJ2-3; 7 bases fit TRBD1. The germline V gene encodes CDR1 LNHNV and CDR2 YYDKDF (reference sequence). The V gene end was trimmed by 4 bases and the J gene end by 2 bases; junction bases not matched to a gene: 12. The CDR3 is 17 amino acids. The chain's CDR3 is CATSNPKRDSVTDTQYF. The CDR3 DNA reads as TGTGCCACCAGCAACCCCAAGAGGGACAGCGTCACAGATACGCAGTATTTT.

The V call is TRBV28, the J call TRBJ2-7; 7 bases are a match to TRBD2. This CDR3 has 15 residues. Trimming at V came to 3 bases and at J to 0 bases, leaving 5 bases not matched to a gene. Germline V gene lookup returns CDR1 MDHEN and CDR2 SYDVKM. The CDR3 DNA is TGTGCCAGCAGTTTCCGGGGGGTAAGCTCCTACGAGCAGTACTTC. Protein: CASSFRGVSSYEQYF.

The chain carries TRBV11-3 and TRBJ2-7, with 7 positions matching TRBD1. J lost 2 bases, V lost 3 bases, and 1 base had no gene match. Germline V gene lookup returns CDR1 SGHNT and CDR2 YENEEA. The CDR3 sequence is 13 residues long. The CDR3 sequence is CASSFGTAYEQYF. The CDR3 DNA sequence: TGTGCCAGCAGCTTTGGGACAGCCTACGAGCAGTACTTC.

This clone was observed once. This chain joins TRBV11-1 and TRBJ2-7, with D possibly being TRBD2 (6 bases). Per the germline V gene, CDR1 is SGHAT and CDR2 is FQDESV (reference sequence). The CDR3 contains 15 residues. With 2 bases removed from V and 0 bases from J, the gap between germline ends came to 11 bases. The CDR3 nucleotides read TGTGCCAGCAGCTTAAGGGGAGCGGGCTCCTACGAGCAGTACTTC. Protein product: CASSLRGAGSYEQYF.

The chain has TRBV4-2 and TRBJ2-7; 7 nucleotides line up with TRBD2. The CDR3 covers 14 residues. V lost 3 bases, J lost 5 bases, and 7 bases stayed unmatched. Germline assignment: CDR1 LGHNA and CDR2 YNFKEQ. This CDR3 is CASSQAGTTNEQYF. For the CDR3, the DNA is TGTGCCAGCAGCCAGGCCGGGACTACCAACGAGCAGTACTTC.

The chain employs TRBV14 and TRBJ2-1; 9 positions agree with TRBD2. The CDR3 consists of 17 residues. The V and J ends lost 0 bases and 6 bases, in that order; junction bases with no gene match: 9. Germline CDR1 and CDR2: SGHDN and FVKESK. CDR3 DNA: TGTGCCAGCAGCCAAGATAGGGGCGGGAGGGCCTCCAATGAGCAGTTCTTC. Amino acid sequence: CASSQDRGGRASNEQFF.

J is TRBJ2-1 and V is TRBV2, with TRBD2 matching over 11 bases. This CDR3 spans 16 amino acids. CDR1 is SNHLY, CDR2 FYNNEI, per germline. V lost 6 bases and J lost 5; bases outside the gene matches: 9. The CDR3 bases are TGTGCCAGCAGGAGTTCAAGACTAGCGGGAAACAATGAGCAGTTCTTC. This gives the protein CASRSSRLAGNNEQFF.

On this clone: Other nucleotide sequences from this sample produce the same CDR3. The chain employs TRBV4-1 and TRBJ1-5; D may be TRBD1 (5 bases). The germline V gene encodes CDR1 MGHRA and CDR2 YSYEKL. The CDR3 consists of 15 residues. Trimming stripped 1 base from V and 5 bases from J, with 12 bases between. The CDR3 nucleotides read TGCGCCAGCAGCCAAGCTCAGGGCCCCCATCAGCCCCAGCATTTT. This encodes CASSQAQGPHQPQHF.

The CDR3 nucleotides read TGTGCCACCAGTGAACGAGACAGGGGGCTCTACGAGCAGTACTTC. Translated: CATSERDRGLYEQYF. This chain joins TRBV24-1 and TRBJ2-7, with 10 positions matching TRBD1. Looked up from germline, CDR1 is KGHDR and CDR2 is SFDVKD. The V gene end was trimmed by 4 bases and the J gene end by 3 bases; junction bases not matched to a gene: 5. CDR3 length: 15 residues.

J is TRBJ2-7 and V is TRBV6-6; TRBD2 aligns across 9 bases. CDR3 length: 15 residues. V lost 8 bases, J lost 4 bases, and 12 bases stayed unmatched. CDR1 and CDR2 (germline): MNHNY, SVGAGI (reference sequence). The CDR3 DNA is TGTGCCAGCTGTTCGGCGACTAGCGGAAGATACGAGCAGTACTTC. Translating it yields CASCSATSGRYEQYF.

This rearrangement joins TRBV12-3 or TRBV12-4 to TRBJ2-2; D might be TRBD1 (6 bases). The CDR3 extends over 13 amino acids. V was shortened by 7 bases and J by 2 bases, with 8 bases between the two germline ends. Here the CDR3 DNA reads TGTGCCAGCACAGGGGACAACACCGGGGAGCTGTTTTTT. This gives the protein CASTGDNTGELFF.

The V gene is TRBV6-5, the J gene TRBJ2-1; TRBD1 matches at 10 bases. From germline, CDR1 is MNHEY and CDR2 SVGAGI. There are 15 residues in the CDR3. The J segment lost 7 bases and the V segment lost 6 bases, leaving 9 bases of the junction unmatched. CDR3 nucleotides: TGTGCCAGCAGCGCCGACAGGGGGCCTCGGAATGAGCAGTTCTTC. Protein product: CASSADRGPRNEQFF.

The rearrangement uses TRBV27 and TRBJ1-2; D is uncertain. V lost 0 bases to trimming and J lost 3 bases, with 5 bases between them. From germline, CDR1 is MNHEY and CDR2 SMNVEV (reference sequence). The CDR3 runs to 13 residues. The CDR3 DNA is TGTGCCAGCAGTTTATCCAGTTACTATGGCTACACCTTC. Translation: CASSLSSYYGYTF.

The chain links TRBV30 to TRBJ2-7, with D maybe TRBD2 (7 bases). The CDR3 has 13 amino acids. Trimming stripped 3 bases from V and 6 bases from J, with 15 bases between. CDR1 is GTSNPN and CDR2 is SVGIG in the germline V gene (reference sequence). CDR3 sequence: CAWRGGAKREQYF. CDR3 sequence (DNA): TGTGCCTGGAGAGGGGGGGCTAAGCGCGAGCAGTACTTC.

This chain uses TRBV6-1 with TRBJ2-3, with 8 bases identical to TRBD1. Trimming at V came to 4 bases and at J to 2 bases, leaving 8 bases not matched to a gene. The germline CDR1 and CDR2 sequences are MNHNS and SASEGT. The CDR3 loop spans 16 amino acids. DNA of the CDR3: TGTGCCAGCAGTGCCCGACAGGGGAGAAACACAGATACGCAGTATTTT. Protein sequence: CASSARQGRNTDTQYF.

The rearrangement links TRBV5-1 to TRBJ1-2; 8 bases are shared with TRBD1. The CDR3 is 15 residues long. Germline CDR1 and CDR2: SGHRS and YFSETQ. J was trimmed by 4 bases and V by 2 bases; bases with no gene match: 7. In nucleotides, the CDR3 is TGCGCCAGCAGCTTTGGACAGGGCGCGAGCTATGGCTACACCTTC. Amino acids: CASSFGQGASYGYTF.

This clone has only one observation. The chain joins TRBV19 to TRBJ2-7; 8 bases match TRBD1. V trimming: 0 bases; J trimming: 5 bases; junction bases outside the gene matches: 9. CDR1 and CDR2 from the germline V gene are LNHDA and SQIVND (reference sequence). This CDR3 comprises 16 residues. As DNA, the CDR3 is TGTGCCAGTAGTATAGATGCGGCAGGGGGCGACGACGAGCAGTACTTC. It codes for CASSIDAAGGDDEQYF.

This chain connects TRBV7-9 to TRBJ2-7; the D is unclear. V was clipped by 1 base and J by 9 bases, with 7 bases between them. The CDR3 contains 11 residues. Germline CDR1 is SEHNR and CDR2 is FQNEAQ (reference sequence). In nucleotides, the CDR3 is TGTGCCAGCAGCTTAGGTCAGGTGCAGTACTTC. As protein: CASSLGQVQYF.

The rearrangement links TRBV7-8 to TRBJ2-7; TRBD2 might be the D (6 bases). The CDR3 length is 14 residues. Germline values: CDR1 SGHVS, CDR2 FQNEAQ. V was pared by 5 bases and J by 4 bases, with 15 bases between. For the CDR3, the DNA is TGTGCCAGCAGCCCCCCGGGGGAAATATACGAGCAGTACTTC. Amino acids: CASSPPGEIYEQYF.

This clone was counted once. The chain recombines TRBV4-1 with TRBJ2-1, with 10 bases lining up with TRBD2. This CDR3 spans 18 amino acids. V gave up 1 base and J gave up 6 bases; unmatched junction bases: 12. Per germline, CDR1 MGHRA and CDR2 YSYEKL. CDR3 loop: CASSQVGVLAGVGNEQFF. Here the CDR3 DNA reads TGCGCCAGCAGCCAAGTAGGCGTTCTAGCGGGAGTTGGCAATGAGCAGTTCTTC.

The V and J genes are TRBV6-1 and TRBJ2-5; 12 bases match TRBD2. V lost 1 base, J lost 1 base, and 7 bases stayed unmatched. CDR1 is MNHNS and CDR2 is SASEGT in the germline V gene. The CDR3 contains 18 residues. The CDR3 here is CASSEVLTSGSSQETQYF. CDR3 sequence (DNA): TGTGCCAGCAGTGAAGTATTGACTAGCGGGAGCTCCCAAGAGACCCAGTACTTC.

To note about this clone: Other DNA sequences in this sample translate to the same CDR3. The CDR3: CASSYSTSGSSYEQYF. The CDR3 nucleotides read TGTGCCAGCAGTTACTCGACTAGCGGGAGCTCCTACGAGCAGTACTTC. This chain joins TRBV6-5 and TRBJ2-7, with TRBD2 matching 12 bases. With V trimmed by 0 bases and J by 0 bases, 0 bases remained unmatched. Germline values: CDR1 MNHEY, CDR2 SVGAGI. This CDR3 has 16 residues.